This TCR beta chain was captured by sequencing in a study of regulatory T cells in long-lasting Graves disease. Study-wide results and limits: Segments TRBV28, TRBJ1-2 and TRBJ2-5 showed preferential usage in persistent disease. Persistent Graves' patients showed less TCR diversity than newly diagnosed ones. New patients shared some 980 public clonotypes, and persistent patients shared more, with 2,741.

For TCR beta, libraries came from iRepertoire HTBI primers and Arm-PCR of CDR3 regions. TCRdb reprocessed the multiplex PCR reads with MiXCR, giving one entry per CDR3 protein. The data hold about half a million distinct CDR3 sequences, with roughly 23% observed a single time. The CDR3 extends over 15 amino acids. Germline V gives CDR1 SSHAT, CDR2 FNYEAQ (reference sequence). Concerning this clonotype itself: Its antigen remains unidentified. At one boundary the junction diverges from the germline segment, which might be a read error.

Specified time point: persistent/refractory GD, antithyroid drugs over 5 years with positive TRAb. From PBMCs, RNA was extracted and then used to make the TCR library. Patients of an endocrinology department in Xi'an, China, were included. The sample was peripheral blood mononuclear cells (PBMCs), taken when the disease was refractory, from a patient treated with antithyroid drugs. V gene TRBV7-7 combines with J gene TRBJ1-2; D uncertain. The sequence derives from a female donor with Graves disease. The CDR3: CASTPIGGPSYGYTF. The CDR3 DNA reads as TGTGCTAGCACCCCGATCGGCGGTCCCAGCTATGGCTACACCTTC.